These 32 T cell receptor beta chains were all obtained from the same sample, sequenced in a study of blood T cells in healthy people across ages. Primers used in a second PCR of roughly 6 to 11 cycles were a sample-barcoded 5' primer and a J-beta primer mix. TCRdb itself ran the 5' RACE reads through MiXCR, one entry per CDR3 protein. The table has fewer than 800,000 distinct CDR3 sequences, just under 25% seen once. The data were also submitted as part of a second study, on T cells of mothers and their children.

The material sequenced was blood. The receptor source for this set is a boy aged 10-17 years in good health.

The rearrangement links TRBV29-1 to TRBJ2-7; D may be TRBD2 (6 bases). Trimming stripped 4 bases from V and 2 bases from J, with 9 bases between. CDR1 SQVTM and CDR2 ANQGSEA come from the germline V gene. The length of the CDR3 is 12 residues. DNA for the CDR3: TGCAGCGTTGGGGAGGATACCTACGAGCAGTACTTC. Amino acids: CSVGEDTYEQYF.

This chain links TRBV6-1 with TRBJ1-5; tentative D call: TRBD1 (5 bases). Per germline, CDR1 MNHNS and CDR2 SASEGT. V was shortened by 6 bases and J by 2 bases, with 20 bases between the two germline ends. The CDR3 runs to 17 residues. The CDR3 protein is CASRADSLRKGNQPQHF. Written as DNA, the CDR3 is TGTGCCAGCAGGGCTGACAGCCTCAGGAAGGGCAATCAGCCCCAGCATTTT.

There are a few counts of this clonotype. The chain couples TRBV6-5 to TRBJ1-1; 8 bases map to TRBD1. Looked up from germline, CDR1 is MNHEY and CDR2 is SVGAGI. V was pared by 0 bases and J by 0 bases, with 3 bases of the junction left unmatched. This CDR3 comprises 16 residues. CDR3 in amino acids: CASSYSTGVMNTEAFF. In nucleotides, the CDR3 is TGTGCCAGCAGTTACTCGACAGGGGTTATGAACACTGAAGCTTTCTTT.

This rearrangement joins TRBV9 to TRBJ1-2, with D unresolved. Germline CDR1 SGDLS, CDR2 YYNGEE. The CDR3 runs 13 residues. Deletions cut 3 bases from V and 5 bases from J, with 11 bases between. CDR3 DNA sequence: TGTGCCAGCAGCGGCGGCTACCCTTATGGCTACACCTTC. Amino acids: CASSGGYPYGYTF.

This clonotype was seen more than once but under ten times. The V gene is TRBV3-1, the J gene TRBJ2-1, with D possibly matching TRBD2 (5 bases). Trimming took off 1 base at V and 6 bases at J, with 13 bases between the two ends. The CDR3 has 15 amino acids. The germline CDR1 and CDR2 sequences are LGHDT and YNNKEL (reference sequence). CDR3 nucleotides: TGTGCCAGCAGCCAAGGGGAGCGAACCTCCAATGAGCAGTTCTTC. This gives the protein CASSQGERTSNEQFF.

V gene TRBV7-9 combines with J gene TRBJ2-5, with D maybe TRBD1 (6 bases). The end of the DNA is better explained by TRBJ2-7, so the J call may be wrong. The V gene's germline CDR1 is SEHNR and CDR2 FQNEAQ (reference sequence). The CDR3 length is 15 residues. CDR3 sequence: CASIPELRDTYEQYF. DNA of the CDR3: TGTGCCAGCATTCCGGAACTCCGGGACACCTACGAGCAGTACTTC.

The table lists this clonotype with a few counts. The chain carries TRBV6-6 and TRBJ2-7, with 7 bases fitting TRBD1. The junction had 3 bases not matched to a gene; V was cut back by 0 bases and J by 4 bases. Per the germline V gene, CDR1 is MNHNY and CDR2 is SVGAGI (reference sequence). CDR3 length: 14 residues. The CDR3 DNA reads as TGTGCCAGCAGTTACTCAGGGGGCTATTACGAGCAGTACTTC. It codes for CASSYSGGYYEQYF.

This clonotype has a handful of counts. The chain is built from TRBV25-1 and TRBJ2-1, with D maybe TRBD2 (5 bases). Germline V gene data show CDR1 as MGHDK and CDR2 as SYGVNS. CDR3 length equals 17 residues. Trimming removed 1 base at V and 6 bases at J, with 19 bases between. This CDR3 reads CASSELRVVGRGNEQFF. The CDR3 DNA follows: TGTGCCAGCAGTGAATTGAGGGTAGTAGGGAGAGGCAATGAGCAGTTCTTC. Together with reference TRBV25-1 and TRBJ2-1, the CDR3 gives the full variable domain: EADIYQTPRYLVIGTGKKITLECSQTMGHDKMYWYQQDPGMELHLIHYSYGVNSTEKGDLSSESTVSRIRTEHFPLTLESARPSHTSQYLCASSELRVVGRGNEQFFGPGTRLTVL.

The V gene is TRBV2, the J gene TRBJ2-1; 7 bases are shared with TRBD1. Germline CDR1 reads SNHLY; CDR2 reads FYNNEI. The V and J ends lost 3 bases and 8 bases, in that order; junction bases with no gene match: 4. This CDR3 has 13 amino acids. The DNA for the CDR3 is TGTGCCAGCAGTGAGTACAGGGGCCATGAGCAGTTCTTC. Translation gives CASSEYRGHEQFF.

This clonotype was found a few times. This chain uses TRBV5-1 with TRBJ2-3; 10 bases are a match to TRBD1. This CDR3 has 16 amino acids. CDR1 SGHRS and CDR2 YFSETQ come from the germline V gene. With 0 bases clipped from V and 0 bases from J, the junction kept 1 base outside the gene matches. This CDR3 is CASSLEGQGSTDTQYF. In nucleotides, the CDR3 is TGCGCCAGCAGCTTGGAGGGACAGGGGAGCACAGATACGCAGTATTTT.

The chain carries TRBV2 and TRBJ2-5; D ambiguous. The end of the DNA is better explained by TRBJ2-1, so the J call may be wrong. The CDR3 runs to 14 residues. Germline CDR1 and CDR2: SNHLY and FYNNEI. The DNA of the CDR3 is TGTGCCAGCAGTCAGGTTTCGGGCAACGATGAGCAGTTCTTC. The encoded protein is CASSQVSGNDEQFF.

The gene calls are TRBV5-7 and TRBJ2-5; D perhaps matches TRBD1 (6 bases). The J call could be wrong; TRBJ2-1 is a better fit for the DNA end. TRBV5-7 is known as an ORF, though its function is uncertain. The CDR3 is 14 amino acids. The CDR3 bases are TGTGCCAGCAGCTCGGAACAGGGAGACTATGAGCAGTTCTTC. Its translation: CASSSEQGDYEQFF.

This clonotype was detected many times. CDR3 coding DNA: TGCAGCGTATTCGGGGGGGACTCCTACGAGCAGTACTTC. Translating gives CSVFGGDSYEQYF. V gene TRBV29-1 combines with J gene TRBJ2-7; TRBD2 matches at 8 bases. V dropped 6 bases and J dropped 0; count of bases not matched to a gene: 4. Germline CDR1 reads SQVTM; CDR2 reads ANQGSEA. The CDR3 sequence is 13 residues long.

The chain uses TRBV7-9 and TRBJ2-3; 11 nucleotides line up with TRBD2. The CDR3 spans 14 residues. The germline V gene encodes CDR1 SEHNR and CDR2 FQNEAQ (reference sequence). After removal of 7 bases from V and 12 bases from J, the junction contained 12 bases not matched to a gene. CDR3 loop: CASIRETSGDLQYF. The CDR3 nucleotides read TGTGCCAGCATCCGTGAGACTAGCGGGGACCTCCAGTATTTT.

This clonotype was picked up a small number of times. The chain has TRBV12-3 or TRBV12-4 and TRBJ2-3; no firm D call. The CDR3 sequence is 16 residues long. Between the trimmed V and J ends, which lost 6 bases and 4 bases, there was a span of 20 bases. CDR3 residues: CASRQTGSLEADTQYF. The CDR3 bases are TGTGCCAGCAGGCAAACCGGAAGCCTAGAGGCAGATACGCAGTATTTT.

The chain recombines TRBV6-2 or TRBV6-3 with TRBJ2-1; possibly TRBD1 or TRBD2 for D (5 bases each). CDR1 and CDR2 from the germline V gene are MNHEY and SVGEGT. The V gene lost 7 bases and the J gene lost 7 bases, with 17 bases spanning the gap. The CDR3 is 14 residues long. CDR3 sequence reads: CASTQWGMGNEQFF. CDR3 DNA: TGTGCCAGCACCCAATGGGGGATGGGAAATGAGCAGTTCTTC.

The CDR3 DNA reads as TGTGCCAGCAGCTTAGGTCGGGGCAGCATCTACGAGCAGTACTTC. It codes for CASSLGRGSIYEQYF. V usage is TRBV7-9 and J usage is TRBJ2-7; D assignment may be TRBD1 or TRBD2 (5 bases each). V was pared by 1 base and J by 3 bases, with 13 bases between. CDR1 is SEHNR, CDR2 FQNEAQ, per germline (reference sequence). This CDR3 has 15 residues.

The chain joins TRBV2 to TRBJ2-7, with D tentatively TRBD1 (5 bases). V was clipped by 8 bases and J by 0 bases, with 14 bases between them. The CDR3 runs 14 residues. Per germline, CDR1 SNHLY and CDR2 FYNNEI. CDR3 bases: TGTGCCAGCGGATGGACAACGAGCTCCTACGAGCAGTACTTC. This translates into CASGWTTSSYEQYF.

The chain recombines TRBV7-9 with TRBJ2-6; 8 bases align to TRBD1. The V segment lost 3 bases and the J segment 0 bases; nucleotides outside the gene matches: 7. The germline CDR1 and CDR2 sequences are SEHNR and FQNEAQ (reference sequence). This CDR3 contains 18 residues. The CDR3 is CASSFRDRSDSGANVLTF. In nucleotides, the CDR3 is TGTGCCAGCAGCTTCCGGGACAGGTCGGACTCTGGGGCCAACGTCCTGACTTTC. Drawing the rest from reference TRBV7-9 and TRBJ2-6, the complete variable domain is DTGVSQNPRHKITKRGQNVTFRCDPISEHNRLYWYRQTLGQGPEFLTYFQNEAQLEKSRLLSDRFSAERPKGSFSTLEIQRTEQGDSAMYLCASSFRDRSDSGANVLTFGAGSRLTVL.

The chain carries TRBV5-4 and TRBJ2-1, with 10 positions matching TRBD1. The J call may not be correct, given that the DNA end is closer to TRBJ2-7. CDR3 length: 15 residues. Germline CDR1 is SGHNT and CDR2 is YYREEE (reference sequence). CDR3 loop: CASSPGTGALYEQYF. The CDR3 DNA is TGTGCCAGCAGCCCCGGGACAGGGGCCCTCTACGAGCAGTACTTC.

The rearrangement uses TRBV4-2 and TRBJ1-1, with D possibly matching TRBD1 (6 bases). Germline loops: CDR1 LGHNA, CDR2 YNFKEQ. With 0 bases removed from V and 1 base from J, the gap between germline ends came to 9 bases. This CDR3 region has 15 residues. Here the CDR3 reads CASSQEARGNTEAFF. CDR3 sequence (DNA): TGTGCCAGCAGCCAAGAGGCCAGGGGGAACACTGAAGCTTTCTTT.

In its sample, this clonotype was seen many times. The V call is TRBV20-1, the J call TRBJ1-1; D is unclear. V lost 3 bases, J lost 1 base, and 3 bases lay in between. Germline V gene sequence: CDR1 DFQATT, CDR2 SNEGSKA (reference sequence). The CDR3 is 11 residues long. The CDR3 here is CSASSNTEAFF. CDR3 coding DNA: TGCAGTGCTAGTTCGAACACTGAAGCTTTCTTT.

Only a few counts were recorded for this clonotype. This chain connects TRBV7-2 to TRBJ1-4; no reliable D call. This CDR3 has 14 amino acids. CDR1 SGHTA and CDR2 FQGNSA come from the germline V gene. The ends were cut back, 0 bases at V and 7 bases at J, with 9 bases in the middle. CDR3 amino acids: CASSLAVEVEKLFF. CDR3 DNA sequence: TGTGCCAGCAGCTTAGCGGTGGAGGTTGAAAAACTGTTTTTT.

The gene calls are TRBV9 and TRBJ2-3, with D unresolved. V lost 2 bases and J 2 bases, leaving 12 bases between the germline ends. Germline V lookup: CDR1 SGDLS, CDR2 YYNGEE. The CDR3 has 15 residues. DNA of the CDR3: TGTGCCAGCAGCGTGGTACTGGCAGACACAGATACGCAGTATTTT. Its protein product is CASSVVLADTDTQYF. Full variable domain (rest looked up from reference TRBV9 and TRBJ2-3): DSGVTQTPKHLITATGQRVTLRCSPRSGDLSVYWYQQSLDQGLQFLIQYYNGEERAKGNILERFSAQQFPDLHSELNLSSLELGDSALYFCASSVVLADTDTQYFGPGTRLTVL.

The chain combines TRBV9 with TRBJ1-2, with D tentatively TRBD1 (5 bases). The CDR3 loop spans 14 amino acids. The germline gives CDR1 SGDLS, CDR2 YYNGEE. V was shortened by 0 bases and J by 3 bases, with 9 bases between the two germline ends. The CDR3 region is CASSVGQGYYGYTF. CDR3 DNA: TGTGCCAGCAGCGTAGGTCAGGGCTACTATGGCTACACCTTC.

This chain connects TRBV6-2 or TRBV6-3 to TRBJ2-1; D may be TRBD1 (5 bases). The CDR3 runs 12 residues. The ends were cut back, 5 bases at V and 13 bases at J, with 15 bases in the middle. Germline assignment: CDR1 MNHEY and CDR2 SVGEGT. In DNA, the CDR3 is TGTGCCAGCAGTCAAGGGGCGCCGAGTCAGTTCTTC. It yields the protein CASSQGAPSQFF.

J is TRBJ2-7 and V is TRBV29-1; no clear D. Germline CDR1 SQVTM, CDR2 ANQGSEA. V lost 7 bases and J 4 bases, leaving 23 bases between the germline ends. The CDR3 extends over 15 amino acids. Here the CDR3 reads CSASLPNRWGYEQYF. The CDR3 nucleotides read TGCAGCGCCTCTTTGCCGAACCGCTGGGGATACGAGCAGTACTTC.

V and J are TRBV19 and TRBJ1-1; D not resolved. Germline V gives CDR1 LNHDA, CDR2 SQIVND (reference sequence). Trimming pared 5 bases from V and 1 base from J, leaving 11 bases between. The CDR3 is 14 residues long. The CDR3 region has the DNA TGTGCCAGTAGTCCCCAGAGCGGGAACACTGAAGCTTTCTTT. Encoded protein: CASSPQSGNTEAFF. The variable domain in full, with the rest retrieved from reference TRBV19 and TRBJ1-1, is DGGITQSPKYLFRKEGQNVTLSCEQNLNHDAMYWYRQDPGQGLRLIYYSQIVNDFQKGDIAEGYSVSREKKESFPLTVTSAQKNPTAFYLCASSPQSGNTEAFFGQGTRLTVV.

This sequence joins TRBV2 and TRBJ2-1; 8 bases fit TRBD1. The CDR3 is made up of 13 amino acids. Germline CDR1 and CDR2: SNHLY and FYNNEI. Unmatched junction bases numbered 6, after V lost 5 bases and J lost 9 bases. In DNA, the CDR3 is TGTGCCAGCAGTAGACAGGGGCGGGTTGAGCAGTTCTTC. Protein sequence: CASSRQGRVEQFF. Filled out from reference TRBV2 and TRBJ2-1, the complete variable domain reads EPEVTQTPSHQVTQMGQEVILRCVPISNHLYFYWYRQILGQKVEFLVSFYNNEISEKSEIFDDQFSVERPDGSNFTLKIRSTKLEDSAMYFCASSRQGRVEQFFGPGTRLTVL.

This clonotype was seen only a few times. V gene TRBV7-3 combines with J gene TRBJ2-3; 9 positions agree with TRBD1. The J segment lost 6 bases and the V segment lost 6 bases, leaving 7 bases of the junction unmatched. Germline-derived CDR1 and CDR2 are SGHTA and FQGTGA. This CDR3 has 14 residues. The CDR3 loop is CASRRTGAGDTQYF. The DNA of the CDR3 is TGTGCCAGCAGACGGACAGGGGCCGGGGATACGCAGTATTTT. The variable domain in full, completed from reference TRBV7-3 and TRBJ2-3, reads GAGVSQTPSNKVTEKGKYVELRCDPISGHTALYWYRQSLGQGPEFLIYFQGTGAADDSGLPNDRFFAVRPEGSVSTLKIQRTERGDSAVYLCASRRTGAGDTQYFGPGTRLTVL.

The V and J genes are TRBV28 and TRBJ1-3; 10 bases match TRBD1. Germline values: CDR1 MDHEN, CDR2 SYDVKM. The CDR3 consists of 15 residues. V lost 6 bases to trimming and J lost 8 bases; unmatched junction nucleotides: 10. The CDR3 sequence: CASSLMGQGWDTIYF. DNA of the CDR3: TGTGCCAGCAGCTTAATGGGACAGGGGTGGGACACCATATATTTT.

This clonotype has only a few counts. The V gene is TRBV3-1, the J gene TRBJ1-6; D gene uncertain. The CDR3 runs to 16 residues. V lost 1 base to trimming and J lost 8 bases, with 15 bases between them. Germline V CDR1 and CDR2: LGHDT, YNNKEL (reference sequence). This CDR3 reads CASSQVYSWGDSPLHF. The CDR3 region has the DNA TGTGCCAGCAGCCAAGTATATAGTTGGGGAGATTCACCCCTCCACTTT. The full variable domain, completed using reference TRBV3-1 and TRBJ1-6, is DTAVSQTPKYLVTQMGNDKSIKCEQNLGHDTMYWYKQDSKKFLKIMFSYNNKELIINETVPNRFSPKSPDKAHLNLHINSLELGDSAVYFCASSQVYSWGDSPLHFGNGTRLTVT.